This TCR beta chain appears in the sequencing data of a study of blood T cell repertoires in COVID-19. Study as a whole: Spain, Italy and the United States supplied samples that represented acute and convalescent COVID-19. The analysed material was cDNA or gDNA that came from T cells, B-cell-depleted T cells, or PBMCs.

The CDR3 has 14 residues. Trimming stripped 1 base from V and 0 bases from J, with 6 bases between. Per the germline V gene, CDR1 is SGHNT and CDR2 is YENEEA. Seattle patient enrollment occurred during active infection, with longitudinal follow-up thereafter. Assay used: immunoSEQ multiplex PCR; TCRdb lists only in-frame clones, some missing. Of 60,000 to 80,000 clones in the sample, 85% to 90% were seen once. The sequencing sample was made of peripheral blood. The receptor was isolated from a woman in her fifties or sixties with COVID-19, enrolled during active disease. This sequence joins TRBV11-3 and TRBJ1-2, with D hard to call. CDR3 in amino acids: CASSLAGSNYGYTF. CDR3 nucleotides: TGTGCCAGCAGCTTAGCGGGATCTAACTATGGCTACACCTTC.